A single sample gave rise to the 18 T cell receptor beta chains below, sequenced in a study of shared clonotypes between healthy human individuals. The method was immunoSEQ multiplex PCR; TCRdb's version includes in-frame clones alone and lacks a portion of them. This table holds some 490,000 clones, around 73% found once. Sequenced material: PBMCs. These receptors all stem from a woman in her thirties or forties in good health. Some clones in this sample may be carry-over from other donors' samples.

The genes are TRBV9 and TRBJ1-2, with D unresolved. CDR3 length: 14 residues. The V and J ends lost 2 bases and 3 bases respectively, with 11 bases between them. The germline V gene has CDR1 SGDLS and CDR2 YYNGEE. The CDR3 DNA reads TGTGCCAGCAGCGTTGGGTGGGTTGACTATGGCTACACCTTC. Its translation: CASSVGWVDYGYTF.

This chain uses TRBV6-4 with TRBJ2-1; D is perhaps TRBD2 (6 bases). CDR1 is MRHNA and CDR2 is SNTAGT in the germline V gene. The germline V and J ends were trimmed by 0 bases and 3 bases, with 15 bases remaining between them. This CDR3 spans 17 amino acids. CDR3 coding DNA: TGTGCCAGCAGTGACTCTTTTACTAGCAATCACTACAATGAGCAGTTCTTC. As protein: CASSDSFTSNHYNEQFF.

V usage is TRBV9 and J usage is TRBJ2-2; either TRBD1 or TRBD2 may supply D (5 bases each). The CDR3 runs 17 residues. Trimming shortened V by 0 bases and J by 2 bases, and 14 bases separated the two germline ends. In germline, CDR1 is SGDLS, CDR2 YYNGEE. CDR3: CASSVEPGRINTGELFF. As DNA, the CDR3 is TGTGCCAGCAGCGTAGAGCCGGGACGGATTAACACCGGGGAGCTGTTTTTT.

This rearrangement joins TRBV7-9 to TRBJ2-3, with D hard to call. This CDR3 is 13 amino acids long. The V end was cut by 1 base, the J end by 4 bases, with 6 bases between. Looked up from germline, CDR1 is SEHNR and CDR2 is FQNEAQ (reference sequence). The CDR3 DNA reads as TGTGCCAGCAGCTTAGGTGACCCAGATACGCAGTATTTT. It translates to CASSLGDPDTQYF.

The chain is built from TRBV6-5 and TRBJ2-7; possible D gene TRBD2, 6 bases. The V gene lost 6 bases and the J gene lost 3 bases, with 18 bases spanning the gap. The CDR3 covers 15 residues. Per the germline V gene, CDR1 is MNHEY and CDR2 is SVGAGI. The DNA for the CDR3 is TGTGCCAGCAGGCGACTCTTAGCGGCTAACTACGAGCAGTACTTC. Translation gives CASRRLLAANYEQYF.

J is TRBJ1-3 and V is TRBV5-8; D unresolved. This CDR3 has 15 amino acids. V lost 1 base and J lost 0, with 8 bases in between. Per the germline V gene, CDR1 is SGHTS and CDR2 is YDEGEE. This CDR3 reads CASSLYGNSGNTIYF. The CDR3 region has the DNA TGTGCCAGCAGCTTGTACGGAAACTCTGGAAACACCATATATTTT.

As concerns this clone: The same CDR3 can be traced to other DNA sequences in this sample. V is TRBV18 and J is TRBJ1-2, with D uncertain. The CDR3 sequence is 11 residues long. V shed 3 bases and J shed 3 bases, with 2 bases lying between them. Germline CDR1 is KGHSH and CDR2 is LQKENI. The CDR3 protein is CASSPDYGYTF. CDR3 in DNA: TGTGCCAGCTCACCTGACTATGGCTACACCTTC. Combining the CDR3 with reference TRBV18 and TRBJ1-2 gives the whole variable domain NAGVMQNPRHLVRRRGQEARLRCSPMKGHSHVYWYRQLPEEGLKFMVYLQKENIIDESGMPKERFSAEFPKEGPSILRIQQVVRGDSAAYFCASSPDYGYTFGSGTRLTVV.

This CDR3 reads CASSQSGRYNEQFF. In DNA form, the CDR3 reads TGTGCCAGCAGCCAATCCGGCCGTTACAATGAGCAGTTCTTC. The chain employs TRBV14 and TRBJ2-1; D not certain. The V end lost 2 bases, the J end lost 4 bases, and 9 bases lay between the germline ends. The CDR3 extends over 14 amino acids. Germline CDR1 reads SGHDN; CDR2 reads FVKESK.

This chain uses TRBV7-3 with TRBJ2-1; maybe TRBD1 (6 bases). CDR1 and CDR2 from the germline V gene are SGHTA and FQGTGA. Trimming took off 5 bases at V and 9 bases at J, with 11 bases between the two ends. This CDR3 spans 12 amino acids. CDR3 nucleotides: TGTGCCAGCAGCCCGATGACAGGTGAGCAGTTCTTC. It codes for CASSPMTGEQFF.

The chain couples TRBV9 to TRBJ2-7, with D perhaps assigned TRBD1 or TRBD2 (6 bases each). V was clipped by 3 bases and J by 4 bases, with 17 bases between them. Germline V gene data show CDR1 as SGDLS and CDR2 as YYNGEE. The CDR3 consists of 15 residues. CDR3 protein: CASSARGATPYEQYF. CDR3 nucleotides: TGTGCCAGCAGCGCGAGGGGGGCGACACCTTACGAGCAGTACTTC.

The gene calls are TRBV28 and TRBJ1-1; D is unresolved. The V gene lost 7 bases and the J gene lost 6 bases, with 21 bases spanning the gap. This CDR3 is 15 amino acids long. The germline V gene has CDR1 MDHEN and CDR2 SYDVKM. CDR3 nucleotides: TGTGCCAGCATTGCTACCCCATCCCAAAACGCTGAAGCTTTCTTT. It is translated as CASIATPSQNAEAFF.

V gene TRBV7-3 combines with J gene TRBJ2-3; D might be TRBD2 (6 bases). The CDR3 loop spans 13 amino acids. V gave up 6 bases and J gave up 4 bases, with 11 bases separating them. Germline CDR1 reads SGHTA; CDR2 reads FQGTGA. The CDR3 spells CASSRELADTQYF. The DNA of the CDR3 is TGTGCCAGCAGTCGGGAGTTGGCAGATACGCAGTATTTT.

The chain recombines TRBV6-1 with TRBJ2-7, with a weak D call TRBD2 (6 bases). The CDR3 totals 13 residues. V was clipped by 7 bases and J by 2 bases, with 12 bases between them. The germline CDR1 and CDR2 sequences are MNHNS and SASEGT. This CDR3 reads CASTGGGTYEQYF. In DNA, the CDR3 is TGTGCCAGCACCGGAGGCGGGACCTACGAGCAGTACTTC.

The chain links TRBV11-2 to TRBJ2-1; D might be TRBD1 (6 bases). The CDR3 totals 15 residues. Germline CDR1 SGHAT, CDR2 FQNNGV. The V gene lost 0 bases and the J gene lost 9 bases, with 15 bases spanning the gap. The CDR3 sequence: CASSLDRIQGTEQFF. As DNA, the CDR3 is TGTGCCAGCAGCTTAGATAGGATCCAGGGGACTGAGCAGTTCTTC.

V and J are TRBV13 and TRBJ2-5; a possible D gene is TRBD1 (5 bases). Germline values: CDR1 PRHDT, CDR2 FYEKMQ (reference sequence). V lost 5 bases and J lost 7, with 8 bases in between. The CDR3 sequence is 11 residues long. This CDR3 reads CASSPQGTQYF. CDR3 DNA: TGTGCCAGCAGCCCTCAGGGGACCCAGTACTTC.

This clone turned up a few times. CDR3 DNA sequence: TGTGCCAGCAGACCGCAGGGGGATGCCACTGAAGCTTTCTTT. Its translation: CASRPQGDATEAFF. V usage is TRBV27 and J usage is TRBJ1-1; 7 bases map to TRBD1. Losses at the gene ends were 6 bases for V and 4 bases for J; bases not matched to a gene: 8. CDR1 is MNHEY, CDR2 SMNVEV, per germline (reference sequence). The CDR3 is 14 amino acids.

This chain connects TRBV7-6 to TRBJ2-5, with 8 bases that match TRBD1. In germline, CDR1 is SGHVS, CDR2 FNYEAQ. J lost 5 bases, V lost 5 bases, and 10 bases had no gene match. The CDR3 is 15 residues long. CDR3 residues: CASSARQGHEETQYF. CDR3 DNA: TGTGCCAGCAGCGCTCGACAGGGGCATGAGGAGACCCAGTACTTC.

This CDR3 is CASRASDGGQPQHF. The CDR3 region has the DNA TGTGCCAGCAGGGCCTCGGACGGGGGTCAGCCCCAGCATTTT. The gene calls are TRBV2 and TRBJ1-5; D possibly corresponds to TRBD1 (5 bases). V was clipped by 6 bases and J by 6 bases, with 15 bases between them. This CDR3 has 14 amino acids. The germline V gene has CDR1 SNHLY and CDR2 FYNNEI.